This T cell receptor (beta chain) was profiled in a study of blood T cell repertoires in COVID-19. Whole-study context: In each case, the material was cDNA or gDNA derived from T cells, B-cell-depleted T cells, or PBMCs.

CDR3 length equals 15 residues. In germline, CDR1 is GTSNPN, CDR2 SVGIG (reference sequence). V was pared by 0 bases and J by 2 bases, with 11 bases between. The recovered donors of Cohort 3 showed two negative PCRs, clearance, or symptom resolution. Sequencing used immunoSEQ multiplex PCR; TCRdb keeps in-frame clones, though not all of them. The profile shows approximately 270,000 clones, 85% to 90% of them singletons. This clonotype was obtained from a middle-aged man who had recovered from COVID-19. This chain uses TRBV30 with TRBJ1-3; no reliable D call. The sample taken for sequencing was PBMCs or T cells enriched from blood (not recorded which). The CDR3 region is CAWSVLSRAGNTIYF. The CDR3 DNA sequence: TGTGCCTGGAGTGTACTGTCGAGGGCTGGAAACACCATATATTTT.